This section outlines one T cell receptor (beta chain) sequence together with its context. Antigen: not known. This specimen belongs to a study of shared clonotypes between healthy human individuals. Study-level findings and limits: As a rule, naive subsets had a larger estimated richness than memory subsets. The four-donor shared clonotypes exceeded non-shared clonotypes in generation probability, with non-shared ones scoring lower. Clonotype sharing across several donors was observed for 4% to 6.5% of naive CD4 clonotypes.

Assay used: immunoSEQ multiplex PCR; TCRdb lists only in-frame clones, some missing. Here the sample spans approximately 320,000 clones, roughly 84% being singletons. Together with CD45RO+ cells, CCR7-negative CD45RA+ TemRA cells were included in CD8 memory. This CDR3 spans 15 amino acids. The V and J ends lost 5 bases and 2 bases respectively, with 16 bases between them. Germline CDR1 is MNHEY and CDR2 is SVGAGI. The rearrangement uses TRBV6-5 and TRBJ2-7; D is undetermined. Sequencing used memory CD8+ T cells sorted from blood. Subset indicated: CD45RO+ cells pooled with CCR7-negative TemRA cells. The sequence derives from a man between 18 and 35 years old in good health. This chain's CDR3 is CASSSYPLKPYEQYF. CDR3 in DNA: TGTGCCAGCAGTAGTTACCCTCTGAAACCCTACGAGCAGTACTTC.